Shown below are 14 T cell receptor beta chains from a single sample sequenced in a study of glioma-infiltrating T cells after dendritic cell vaccination. Clones were sequenced by immunoSEQ multiplex PCR, and TCRdb holds only the in-frame ones, with some missing. The table has about 91,000 clones, 75% to 85% seen once. Time point indicated: after dendritic cell vaccination, including at tumor progression/relapse. The material was blood, obtained after dendritic cell vaccination. Receptors originate from a human donor with glioblastoma.

The V gene is TRBV4-2, the J gene TRBJ1-1; 7 bases line up with TRBD1. The CDR3 has 14 residues. V was clipped by 3 bases and J by 4 bases; unmatched bases: 5. Germline-derived CDR1 and CDR2 are LGHNA and YNFKEQ. CDR3 amino acids: CASSHPSGGTEAFF. DNA of the CDR3: TGTGCCAGCAGCCACCCCTCAGGGGGCACTGAAGCTTTCTTT.

In this sample, this clone turned up once. This sequence joins TRBV4-2 and TRBJ1-2, with D possibly being TRBD1 (5 bases). Germline loops: CDR1 LGHNA, CDR2 YNFKEQ. Between the trimmed V and J ends, which lost 4 bases and 1 base, there was a span of 13 bases. This CDR3 has 15 residues. CDR3 residues: CASSPREGSNYGYTF. The CDR3 region has the DNA TGTGCCAGCAGCCCCCGGGAGGGGAGTAACTATGGCTACACCTTC.

This chain links TRBV18 with TRBJ1-5; D not certain. Deletions cut 3 bases from V and 0 bases from J, with 15 bases between. From germline, CDR1 is KGHSH and CDR2 LQKENI. The CDR3 spans 17 residues. CDR3 coding DNA: TGTGCCAGCTCACCCTACGAGGGCCGACATAGCAATCAGCCCCAGCATTTT. This encodes CASSPYEGRHSNQPQHF.

With respect to this clone: The limits of the CDR3 on the DNA are not certain, so only TCRdb's listed CDR3 is given. The V call is TRBV19, the J call TRBJ1-2. CDR1 and CDR2 (germline): LNHDA, SQIVND (reference sequence). Ends included, the CDR3 has 15 residues. The CDR3 spells CASSTGQGFVGEGTF.

Only a few counts were recorded for this clone. The chain links TRBV25-1 to TRBJ1-1; 7 nucleotides agree with TRBD1. Germline lookup yields CDR1 MGHDK and CDR2 SYGVNS. The CDR3 is 14 residues long. V lost 1 base to trimming and J lost 9 bases; unmatched junction nucleotides: 8. CDR3: CASSESIDRVKAFF. In DNA form, the CDR3 reads TGTGCCAGCAGTGAATCTATAGACAGGGTAAAAGCTTTCTTT.

With respect to this clone: A read error may account for a junction end that differs from germline. CDR3 DNA sequence: TGCAGTGCTGCGAGTAATGGCCAGGCGAACTTC. Protein sequence: CSAASNGQANF. The chain employs TRBV20-1 and TRBJ2-7; D remains ambiguous. Germline lookup yields CDR1 DFQATT and CDR2 SNEGSKA (reference sequence). The CDR3 loop spans 11 amino acids.

The rearrangement uses TRBV7-3 and TRBJ2-2; 8 nucleotides match TRBD1. This CDR3 is 13 amino acids long. The germline CDR1 and CDR2 sequences are SGHTA and FQGTGA. The ends lost 10 bases at V and 3 bases at J; junction bases unmatched: 4. As DNA, the CDR3 is TGTGCCACCCGACAGGGGTACACCGGGGAGCTGTTTTTT. Its translation: CATRQGYTGELFF.

The chain has TRBV6-5 and TRBJ2-1; TRBD1 aligns across 9 bases. The CDR3 covers 15 residues. Germline CDR1 MNHEY, CDR2 SVGAGI. J was trimmed by 7 bases and V by 6 bases; bases with no gene match: 10. The CDR3 bases are TGTGCCAGCAGACAAGGAGGGACAGGGACGAATGAGCAGTTCTTC. Residues: CASRQGGTGTNEQFF.

This clone has more than one count but fewer than ten. This chain connects TRBV6-1 to TRBJ1-6; D remains unclear. V was clipped by 2 bases and J by 7 bases, with 6 bases between them. The germline gives CDR1 MNHNS, CDR2 SASEGT. The CDR3 contains 13 residues. The CDR3 loop reads CASSEKENSPLHF. The CDR3, as DNA: TGTGCCAGCAGTGAAAAGGAGAATTCACCCCTCCACTTT.

The chain has TRBV19 and TRBJ2-3, with TRBD2 identical over 8 bases. This CDR3 has 16 residues. With 1 base clipped from V and 1 base from J, the junction kept 4 bases outside the gene matches. CDR1 is LNHDA and CDR2 is SQIVND in the germline V gene (reference sequence). Here the CDR3 DNA reads TGTGCCAGTAGTATAGGTTTTAGCGGGGGCACAGATACGCAGTATTTT. Amino acids: CASSIGFSGGTDTQYF.

This clone was found once. J is TRBJ1-2 and V is TRBV7-9; 7 bases align to TRBD1. CDR1 and CDR2 (germline): SEHNR, FQNEAQ (reference sequence). The junction had 8 bases not matched to a gene; V was cut back by 6 bases and J by 4 bases. The CDR3 is made up of 14 amino acids. CDR3 protein: CASRRTGDGYGYTF. As DNA, the CDR3 is TGTGCCAGCAGGCGCACAGGGGACGGCTATGGCTACACCTTC.

The V call is TRBV11-2, the J call TRBJ1-6, with 10 nucleotides matching TRBD1. Trimming cost V 5 bases and J 7 bases; bases outside gene matches: 5. The CDR3 length is 15 residues. Per germline, CDR1 SGHAT and CDR2 FQNNGV. The CDR3 sequence: CASSIPGQGNSPLHF. CDR3 nucleotides: TGTGCCAGCAGCATTCCGGGACAGGGGAATTCACCCCTCCACTTT.

The sample holds a few counts of this clone. The chain combines TRBV14 with TRBJ2-1, with D perhaps matching TRBD2 (5 bases). The V gene's germline CDR1 is SGHDN and CDR2 FVKESK. Trimming cost V 6 bases and J 7 bases, with 10 bases left between them. The CDR3 loop spans 12 amino acids. The CDR3 here is CASSLGGNEQFF. The CDR3 nucleotides read TGTGCCAGCAGTCTGGGCGGGAATGAGCAGTTCTTC.

The gene calls are TRBV9 and TRBJ1-1, with a weak D call TRBD1 (6 bases). The V end was cut by 5 bases, the J end by 10 bases, with 18 bases between. In germline, CDR1 is SGDLS, CDR2 YYNGEE. The CDR3 runs to 13 residues. CDR3 sequence reads: CASRSGTPTGAFF. CDR3 DNA: TGTGCCAGCAGGTCCGGGACACCGACCGGAGCTTTCTTT.